The 16 T cell receptor beta chains reported below all come from one sample, sequenced in a study of blood T cell repertoires in COVID-19. Libraries were prepared by immunoSEQ multiplex PCR; TCRdb keeps only in-frame clonotypes and omits some of them. The sample carries 300,000 or so clones, around nine tenths recorded once. The sample taken for sequencing was PBMCs or T cells enriched from blood (not recorded which). The receptors come from a woman aged 50 to 60 who had been exposed to COVID-19.

This chain connects TRBV5-5 to TRBJ1-3, with a weak D call TRBD1 (5 bases). This CDR3 is 18 amino acids long. Germline V CDR1 and CDR2: SGHKS, YYEKEE (reference sequence). Trimming left V 2 bases short and J 0 bases short, with 18 bases between. CDR3 nucleotides: TGTGCCAGCAGCTTTCTATTGGAGATTAGGGGCTCTGGAAACACCATATATTTT. Amino acids: CASSFLLEIRGSGNTIYF.

The rearrangement uses TRBV30 and TRBJ1-3; no clear D. The V gene's germline CDR1 is GTSNPN and CDR2 SVGIG (reference sequence). The CDR3 runs 13 residues. With 0 bases removed from V and 0 bases from J, the gap between germline ends came to 3 bases. The CDR3 sequence is CAWSVLSGNTIYF. The CDR3 DNA reads as TGTGCCTGGAGTGTTCTCTCTGGAAACACCATATATTTT.

The gene calls are TRBV3-1 (or the pseudogene TRBV3-2) and TRBJ1-6; D not certain. Germline CDR1 LGHDT, CDR2 YNNKEL (reference sequence). The V and J ends lost 0 bases and 4 bases respectively, with 7 bases between them. The length of the CDR3 is 15 residues. CDR3 bases: TGTGCCAGCAGCCAAGATTCCTATTATAATTCACCCCTCCACTTT. Protein: CASSQDSYYNSPLHF.

This chain connects TRBV7-2 to TRBJ2-1; TRBD1 might be the D (6 bases). Trimming left V 1 base short and J 0 bases short, with 10 bases between. This CDR3 has 16 residues. The germline gives CDR1 SGHTA, CDR2 FQGNSA. DNA for the CDR3: TGTGCCAGCAGCTTAGAAGGGGGAAGCTCCTACAATGAGCAGTTCTTC. The encoded protein is CASSLEGGSSYNEQFF.

V usage is TRBV27 and J usage is TRBJ1-6, with D possibly TRBD1 on 5 matching bases. Trimming left V 2 bases short and J 0 bases short, with 11 bases between. CDR1 and CDR2 from the germline V gene are MNHEY and SMNVEV (reference sequence). CDR3 length equals 17 residues. This CDR3 is CASSLGSRVSYNSPLHF. The CDR3 DNA reads TGTGCCAGCAGTTTAGGCAGCAGGGTCTCCTATAATTCACCCCTCCACTTT.

The table lists this clone with a count of one. The chain joins TRBV19 to TRBJ1-6; D unclear. The CDR3 sequence is 13 residues long. Trimming pared 2 bases from V and 7 bases from J, leaving 6 bases between. Looked up from germline, CDR1 is LNHDA and CDR2 is SQIVND (reference sequence). The CDR3 DNA reads as TGTGCCAGTAGTATACACCAGAATTCACCCCTCCACTTT. It is translated as CASSIHQNSPLHF.

The chain employs TRBV7-6 and TRBJ2-7; TRBD2 matches 9 bases. This CDR3 contains 15 residues. Germline CDR1 reads SGHVS; CDR2 reads FNYEAQ. V dropped 5 bases and J dropped 0; count of bases not matched to a gene: 5. The CDR3 sequence is CASSATSGISYEQYF. The CDR3 nucleotides read TGTGCCAGCAGCGCGACTAGCGGTATCTCCTACGAGCAGTACTTC.

The J gene is TRBJ1-3, the V gene TRBV3-1 (or the pseudogene TRBV3-2); D remains unclear. The CDR3 extends over 16 amino acids. CDR1 and CDR2 (germline): LGHDT, YNNKEL (reference sequence). V was shortened by 1 base and J by 3 bases, with 13 bases between the two germline ends. Written as DNA, the CDR3 is TGTGCCAGCAGCCAAGCCCGAGCGTCGGGTGGAAACACCATATATTTT. Translating it yields CASSQARASGGNTIYF.

The chain carries TRBV11-2 and TRBJ2-3; 8 bases align to TRBD2. Losses at the gene ends were 4 bases for V and 0 bases for J; bases not matched to a gene: 3. Germline CDR1 SGHAT, CDR2 FQNNGV. This CDR3 spans 15 amino acids. The CDR3 region is CASSSPGGSTDTQYF. The CDR3 coding sequence is TGTGCCAGCAGCTCCCCGGGGGGGAGCACAGATACGCAGTATTTT.

J is TRBJ2-3 and V is TRBV7-8, with no clear D. V was cut by 5 bases and J by 0 bases, with 3 bases left in between. This CDR3 has 12 residues. Germline loops: CDR1 SGHVS, CDR2 FQNEAQ. The CDR3 DNA reads as TGTGCCAGCAGCCCGAGCACAGATACGCAGTATTTT. Protein: CASSPSTDTQYF.

The genes are TRBV9 and TRBJ1-3; TRBD1 agrees at 9 bases. V was pared by 0 bases and J by 5 bases, with 9 bases of the junction left unmatched. CDR1 and CDR2 from the germline V gene are SGDLS and YYNGEE. This CDR3 has 17 amino acids. CDR3 sequence: CASSVEGGTGLRNTIYF. In nucleotides, the CDR3 is TGTGCCAGCAGCGTAGAAGGGGGGACAGGGCTCCGAAACACCATATATTTT.

The chain couples TRBV19 to TRBJ2-5, with TRBD2 identical over 7 bases. The CDR3 totals 15 residues. J lost 5 bases, V lost 5 bases, and 11 bases had no gene match. CDR1 is LNHDA and CDR2 is SQIVND in the germline V gene (reference sequence). CDR3 in amino acids: CASSARGAGSETQYF. CDR3 DNA sequence: TGTGCCAGTAGTGCCCGAGGAGCGGGGAGTGAGACCCAGTACTTC.

The J gene is TRBJ2-7, the V gene TRBV7-2, with 12 nucleotides matching TRBD2. Germline loops: CDR1 SGHTA, CDR2 FQGNSA. The J segment lost 6 bases and the V segment lost 5 bases, leaving 5 bases of the junction unmatched. CDR3 size: 14 residues. This chain's CDR3 is CASSPTSGGPEQYF. In DNA, the CDR3 is TGTGCCAGCAGCCCTACTAGCGGGGGGCCCGAGCAGTACTTC. Looking up the rest from reference TRBV7-2 and TRBJ2-7 gives the full variable domain: GAGVSQSPSNKVTEKGKDVELRCDPISGHTALYWYRQSLGQGLEFLIYFQGNSAPDKSGLPSDRFSAERTGGSVSTLTIQRTQQEDSAVYLCASSPTSGGPEQYFGPGTRLTVT.

This clone has a handful of counts. The V call is TRBV28, the J call TRBJ2-1; the D is unclear. Trimming pared 5 bases from V and 3 bases from J, leaving 11 bases between. CDR3 size: 14 residues. Germline V gene data show CDR1 as MDHEN and CDR2 as SYDVKM. This chain's CDR3 is CASSTRLVYNEQFF. The CDR3 DNA sequence: TGTGCCAGCAGTACAAGACTGGTCTACAATGAGCAGTTCTTC.

The chain couples TRBV9 to TRBJ2-3; 8 nucleotides align to TRBD2. Germline lookup yields CDR1 SGDLS and CDR2 YYNGEE. The CDR3 has 15 amino acids. V gave up 7 bases and J gave up 4 bases; unmatched junction bases: 11. The CDR3 bases are TGTGCCAGCGCCCCGGGAGGGGGGGGCGCAGATACGCAGTATTTT. It encodes CASAPGGGGADTQYF.

The chain has TRBV19 and TRBJ1-6; 7 nucleotides align to TRBD1. Germline V gene data show CDR1 as LNHDA and CDR2 as SQIVND (reference sequence). The ends lost 4 bases at V and 10 bases at J; junction bases unmatched: 7. There are 14 residues in the CDR3. The CDR3 coding sequence is TGTGCCAGTAGTACCACCGGGACAGAGTCACCCCTCCACTTT. Translating gives CASSTTGTESPLHF.